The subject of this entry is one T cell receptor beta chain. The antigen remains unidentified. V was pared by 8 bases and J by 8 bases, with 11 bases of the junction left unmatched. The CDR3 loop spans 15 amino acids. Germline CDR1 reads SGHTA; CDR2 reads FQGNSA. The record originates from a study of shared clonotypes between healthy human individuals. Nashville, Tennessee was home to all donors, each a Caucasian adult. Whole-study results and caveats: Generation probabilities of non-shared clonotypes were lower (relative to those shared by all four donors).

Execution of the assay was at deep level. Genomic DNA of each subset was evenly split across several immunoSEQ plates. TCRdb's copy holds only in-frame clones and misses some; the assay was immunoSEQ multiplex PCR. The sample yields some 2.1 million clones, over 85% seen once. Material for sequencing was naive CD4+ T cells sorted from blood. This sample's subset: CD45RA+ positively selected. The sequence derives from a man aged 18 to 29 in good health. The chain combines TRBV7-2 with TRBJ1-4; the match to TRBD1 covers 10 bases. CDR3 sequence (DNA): TGTGCCAGCGGCGATAAGGGACAGGGGACCGAAAAACTGTTTTTT. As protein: CASGDKGQGTEKLFF.